The next 28 T cell receptor beta chains were all read from a single sample in a study of technical replicates of blood from a handful of donors. Some clones are missing from TCRdb's copy, which holds only in-frame ones; the method was immunoSEQ multiplex PCR. Counted here are tens of thousands of clones, roughly 98% occurring once; the ten biggest clones make up roughly 0.15%. The sample taken for sequencing was T cells isolated from PBMCs. The source is a human donor in good health.

The rearrangement uses TRBV9 and TRBJ2-5; perhaps TRBD2 as D (6 bases). This CDR3 has 16 residues. Trimming removed 4 bases from V and 2 bases from J, with 18 bases in between. Germline CDR1 and CDR2: SGDLS and YYNGEE. CDR3 sequence (DNA): TGTGCCAGCAGCTTCCTCGGGTGGGGGGAACAAGAGACCCAGTACTTC. Residues: CASSFLGWGEQETQYF.

This sequence joins TRBV7-9 and TRBJ2-7; possibly TRBD1 for D (6 bases). Deletions cut 5 bases from V and 3 bases from J, with 8 bases between. Germline V gene data show CDR1 as SEHNR and CDR2 as FQNEAQ (reference sequence). The CDR3 covers 12 residues. The CDR3: CASSRTVYEQYF. The CDR3 DNA sequence: TGTGCCAGCAGCCGGACAGTCTACGAGCAGTACTTC.

This chain joins TRBV19 and TRBJ2-7; no clear D. CDR1 and CDR2 (germline): LNHDA, SQIVND (reference sequence). Trimming removed 1 base at V and 4 bases at J, with 14 bases between. The CDR3 is 15 amino acids. CDR3 DNA: TGTGCCAGTAGTATAGGCGGAACAACCTTATACGAGCAGTACTTC. The encoded protein is CASSIGGTTLYEQYF.

The chain combines TRBV5-1 with TRBJ2-2; 10 nucleotides match TRBD1. This CDR3 is 17 amino acids long. Germline assignment: CDR1 SGHRS and CDR2 YFSETQ. The V gene end was trimmed by 4 bases and the J gene end by 0 bases; junction bases not matched to a gene: 6. In DNA form, the CDR3 reads TGCGCCAGCAGCCCGGACAGGGGGATATCGAACACCGGGGAGCTGTTTTTT. It yields the protein CASSPDRGISNTGELFF.

The chain carries TRBV28 and TRBJ2-7; 7 nucleotides match TRBD1. Per the germline V gene, CDR1 is MDHEN and CDR2 is SYDVKM. V trimming: 7 bases; J trimming: 2 bases; junction bases outside the gene matches: 20. The CDR3 loop spans 18 amino acids. For the CDR3, the DNA is TGTGCCAGCAACCCTGGGACATACGGGACAGCCTTGACCTACGAGCAGTACTTC. Translating it yields CASNPGTYGTALTYEQYF.

The chain is built from TRBV5-1 and TRBJ2-7, with 12 bases lining up with TRBD2. The CDR3 has 15 amino acids. Trimming at V came to 4 bases and at J to 3 bases, leaving 5 bases not matched to a gene. Germline values: CDR1 SGHRS, CDR2 YFSETQ. The CDR3 bases are TGCGCCAGCAGCCTAGGACTAGCGGGAAACTACGAGCAGTACTTC. This sequence encodes CASSLGLAGNYEQYF.

The chain joins TRBV27 to TRBJ2-7; D possibly corresponds to TRBD1 (8 bases). Trimming shortened V by 4 bases and J by 5 bases, and 15 bases separated the two germline ends. CDR1 MNHEY and CDR2 SMNVEV come from the germline V gene (reference sequence). This CDR3 comprises 14 residues. CDR3 sequence: CASSSGGQVHEQYF. CDR3 bases: TGTGCCAGCAGTTCGGGGGGACAGGTCCACGAGCAGTACTTC.

The sample holds one count of this clone. The chain is built from TRBV28 and TRBJ1-2, with D unresolved. Trimming stripped 5 bases from V and 2 bases from J, with 15 bases between. The germline CDR1 and CDR2 sequences are MDHEN and SYDVKM. The CDR3 totals 15 residues. The CDR3 DNA is TGTGCCAGCAGTACTATTCACGGTACAAACTATGGCTACACCTTC. This gives the protein CASSTIHGTNYGYTF.

The rearrangement links TRBV10-3 to TRBJ2-7, with TRBD2 matching over 9 bases. The CDR3 contains 15 residues. Germline CDR1 and CDR2: ENHRY and SYGVKD. The V gene end was trimmed by 2 bases and the J gene end by 4 bases; junction bases not matched to a gene: 6. CDR3 amino acids: CAISEAGGPAYEQYF. The DNA for the CDR3 is TGTGCCATCAGTGAGGCGGGAGGGCCAGCGTACGAGCAGTACTTC.

J is TRBJ2-7 and V is TRBV7-6; 7 nucleotides line up with TRBD2. The CDR3 is 15 amino acids. V was pared by 5 bases and J by 0 bases, with 7 bases of the junction left unmatched. The germline V gene encodes CDR1 SGHVS and CDR2 FNYEAQ. The CDR3 DNA sequence: TGTGCCAGCAGCCTAGGCGGCGGGGGCTCCTACGAGCAGTACTTC. Its translation is CASSLGGGGSYEQYF. The full variable domain, completed using reference TRBV7-6 and TRBJ2-7, is GAGVSQSPRYKVTKRGQDVALRCDPISGHVSLYWYRQALGQGPEFLTYFNYEAQQDKSGLPNDRFSAERPEGSISTLTIQRTEQRDSAMYRCASSLGGGGSYEQYFGPGTRLTVT.

The chain is built from TRBV28 and TRBJ1-2; D might be TRBD1 (6 bases). Trimming removed 4 bases from V and 5 bases from J, with 11 bases in between. Germline V lookup: CDR1 MDHEN, CDR2 SYDVKM. This CDR3 contains 13 residues. The CDR3 sequence: CASSWVGAYGYTF. DNA of the CDR3: TGTGCCAGCAGTTGGGTGGGGGCATATGGCTACACCTTC.

J is TRBJ2-7 and V is TRBV6-5; D is unclear. Trimming shortened V by 6 bases and J by 3 bases, and 6 bases separated the two germline ends. Per germline, CDR1 MNHEY and CDR2 SVGAGI. The length of the CDR3 is 11 residues. The CDR3 is CASRQNYEQYF. As DNA, the CDR3 is TGTGCCAGCAGACAAAACTACGAGCAGTACTTC.

The chain has TRBV9 and TRBJ2-1; 11 nucleotides line up with TRBD2. The CDR3 is made up of 15 amino acids. Unmatched junction bases numbered 3, after V lost 1 base and J lost 6 bases. Germline V gives CDR1 SGDLS, CDR2 YYNGEE. In nucleotides, the CDR3 is TGTGCCAGCAGCGTACTAGCGGGAGGTACCAATGAGCAGTTCTTC. Its translation: CASSVLAGGTNEQFF.

V and J are TRBV28 and TRBJ1-3; weak D call: TRBD1 (6 bases). Germline V gene sequence: CDR1 MDHEN, CDR2 SYDVKM. This CDR3 region has 15 residues. V gave up 5 bases and J gave up 0 bases, with 11 bases separating them. CDR3 sequence: CASSDDRSSGNTIYF. For the CDR3, the DNA is TGTGCCAGCAGTGACGACAGGAGCTCTGGAAACACCATATATTTT.

V is TRBV27 and J is TRBJ2-7; D is ambiguous. V was trimmed by 5 bases and J by 4 bases, leaving 15 bases between them. This CDR3 is built from 14 residues. Per germline, CDR1 MNHEY and CDR2 SMNVEV (reference sequence). This chain's CDR3 is CASSLTLFGYEQYF. DNA for the CDR3: TGTGCCAGCAGTCTCACCCTTTTCGGGTACGAGCAGTACTTC.

Regarding this clone: Other DNA variants within this sample encode the same CDR3. This chain links TRBV19 with TRBJ1-2; 7 bases match TRBD1. Per germline, CDR1 LNHDA and CDR2 SQIVND (reference sequence). The CDR3 runs to 14 residues. J gave up 4 bases and V 1 base, and 3 bases lay outside the gene matches. The CDR3 nucleotides are TGTGCCAGTAGTATAGGACAGGGTGGCTATGGCTACACCTTC. Amino acid sequence: CASSIGQGGYGYTF.

This chain connects TRBV5-6 to TRBJ2-7; TRBD1 agrees at 10 bases. The CDR3 covers 15 residues. Trimming cost V 2 bases and J 3 bases; bases outside gene matches: 5. The germline V gene has CDR1 SGHDT and CDR2 YYEEEE. CDR3 sequence: CASSFWDRGGYEQYF. Written as DNA, the CDR3 is TGTGCCAGCAGCTTTTGGGACAGGGGCGGCTACGAGCAGTACTTC. Together with reference TRBV5-6 and TRBJ2-7, the CDR3 gives the full variable domain: DAGVTQSPTHLIKTRGQQVTLRCSPKSGHDTVSWYQQALGQGPQFIFQYYEEEERQRGNFPDRFSGHQFPNYSSELNVNALLLGDSALYLCASSFWDRGGYEQYFGPGTRLTVT.

The chain recombines TRBV30 with TRBJ2-3, with 8 nucleotides matching TRBD1. CDR1 GTSNPN and CDR2 SVGIG come from the germline V gene (reference sequence). Trimming cost V 4 bases and J 4 bases; bases outside gene matches: 10. The CDR3 is 15 residues long. CDR3 region: CAWTRTGSIADTQYF. Written as DNA, the CDR3 is TGTGCCTGGACCCGGACAGGGAGCATCGCAGATACGCAGTATTTT.

The V and J genes are TRBV15 and TRBJ2-7, with a weak D call TRBD1 (6 bases). Trimming shortened V by 4 bases and J by 7 bases, and 14 bases separated the two germline ends. The CDR3 runs to 13 residues. Germline V gives CDR1 LNHNV, CDR2 YYDKDF (reference sequence). The DNA for the CDR3 is TGTGCCACCAGCAACGAGGACCAGGGGGAGCAGTACTTC. Its protein is CATSNEDQGEQYF.

The chain has TRBV7-7 and TRBJ2-5; D possibly corresponds to TRBD2 (6 bases). The ends were cut back, 3 bases at V and 4 bases at J, with 12 bases in the middle. Germline CDR1 SSHAT, CDR2 FNYEAQ (reference sequence). The CDR3 spans 14 residues. DNA for the CDR3: TGTGCCAGCAGCTTCGGGAGAGACCGAGAGACCCAGTACTTC. The encoded protein is CASSFGRDRETQYF.

The count of this clone is one. The chain carries TRBV5-6 and TRBJ1-1, with D uncertain. V lost 0 bases to trimming and J lost 1 base, with 7 bases between them. The germline CDR1 and CDR2 sequences are SGHDT and YYEEEE. CDR3 length: 14 residues. The CDR3 DNA sequence: TGTGCCAGCAGCTTGGGGGCAGAGAACACTGAAGCTTTCTTT. Protein: CASSLGAENTEAFF.

The rearrangement links TRBV7-9 to TRBJ2-1, with D perhaps TRBD2 (5 bases). The CDR3 sequence is 13 residues long. Germline values: CDR1 SEHNR, CDR2 FQNEAQ (reference sequence). The germline V and J ends were trimmed by 4 bases and 12 bases, with 16 bases remaining between them. CDR3 region: CASSSTLPSGQFF. The CDR3 nucleotides read TGTGCCAGCAGCTCAACCCTTCCGAGCGGGCAGTTCTTC. Combining the CDR3 with reference TRBV7-9 and TRBJ2-1 gives the whole variable domain DTGVSQNPRHKITKRGQNVTFRCDPISEHNRLYWYRQTLGQGPEFLTYFQNEAQLEKSRLLSDRFSAERPKGSFSTLEIQRTEQGDSAMYLCASSSTLPSGQFFGPGTRLTVL.

The chain couples TRBV7-6 to TRBJ2-3, with 7 bases lining up with TRBD2. The CDR3 has 17 residues. V lost 4 bases, J lost 2 bases, and 12 bases stayed unmatched. Germline assignment: CDR1 SGHVS and CDR2 FNYEAQ. CDR3 sequence: CASSSGPSGGNTDTQYF. CDR3 in DNA: TGTGCCAGCAGCTCTGGTCCGTCGGGGGGAAACACAGATACGCAGTATTTT.

This chain uses TRBV28 with TRBJ2-2; TRBD2 is a possible D gene (6 bases). The V gene's germline CDR1 is MDHEN and CDR2 SYDVKM. The CDR3 length is 15 residues. Trimming took 5 bases from V and 1 from J, leaving 11 bases between them. The CDR3 loop is CASSRGEENTGELFF. Here the CDR3 DNA reads TGTGCCAGCAGTCGCGGGGAAGAGAACACCGGGGAGCTGTTTTTT.

The DNA for the CDR3 is TGCGCCAGCGGGGAGGGGGGTAGGCAGTTCTTC. Protein sequence: CASGEGGRQFF. This rearrangement joins TRBV5-1 to TRBJ2-1, with a weak D call TRBD2 (7 bases). The CDR3 has 11 amino acids. Germline loops: CDR1 SGHRS, CDR2 YFSETQ. V was shortened by 7 bases and J by 12 bases, with 14 bases between the two germline ends.

The chain recombines TRBV27 with TRBJ2-2; D is perhaps TRBD1 (5 bases). The ends were cut back, 4 bases at V and 6 bases at J, with 15 bases in the middle. This CDR3 has 15 residues. Looked up from germline, CDR1 is MNHEY and CDR2 is SMNVEV (reference sequence). This chain's CDR3 is CASSSPGQGAGELFF. The DNA for the CDR3 is TGTGCCAGCAGTTCCCCGGGCCAGGGTGCCGGGGAGCTGTTTTTT.

The chain recombines TRBV13 with TRBJ2-7; no firm D call. V was shortened by 3 bases and J by 2 bases, with 14 bases between the two germline ends. The CDR3 extends over 15 amino acids. Germline assignment: CDR1 PRHDT and CDR2 FYEKMQ (reference sequence). This CDR3 is CASSFQRYTTYEQYF. CDR3 in DNA: TGTGCCAGCAGCTTCCAGCGTTACACCACCTACGAGCAGTACTTC. The full variable domain, in which reference TRBV13 and TRBJ2-7 provide the parts outside the CDR3, is AAGVIQSPRHLIKEKRETATLKCYPIPRHDTVYWYQQGPGQDPQFLISFYEKMQSDKGSIPDRFSAQQFSDYHSELNMSSLELGDSALYFCASSFQRYTTYEQYFGPGTRLTVT.

V is TRBV5-6 and J is TRBJ1-2, with TRBD1 identical over 7 bases. Trimming cost V 0 bases and J 7 bases; bases outside gene matches: 3. Germline CDR1 and CDR2: SGHDT and YYEEEE. CDR3 size: 13 residues. CDR3 DNA: TGTGCCAGCAGCTTGGACAGGGGCCTTGGCTACACCTTC. It translates to CASSLDRGLGYTF.